This T cell receptor beta chain was recovered during a study of cytomegalovirus exposure and HLA in healthy donors. Use of 60 Vbeta and 13 Jbeta primers characterized the PCR. The assay was immunoSEQ multiplex PCR, and TCRdb's table has in-frame clones only and misses some. The sample consists of 200,000 to 250,000 clones, approximately 81% of them appearing once. Whole-study findings and limits: Later analysis associated a missense DCLRE1C variant with TCR beta V- and J-gene trimming.

Regarding this clone: As yet, its antigen is unknown.

Though nominally healthy at sampling, donors likely had unrecorded immune exposures. This clonotype was obtained from an older woman in good health and CMV-seropositive. Sequencing input: PBMCs.

CDR3 bases: TGTGCCAGCAGCTTAAGGGGCAGGGGAGTTGAAAAACTGTTTTTT. Its translation: CASSLRGRGVEKLFF. The rearrangement joins TRBV7-2 to TRBJ1-4, with D perhaps TRBD1 (6 bases). In germline, CDR1 is SGHTA, CDR2 FQGNSA. Trimming stripped 2 bases from V and 7 bases from J, with 14 bases between. The CDR3 has 15 amino acids.